These T cell receptor beta chains were read from a single sample in a study of cytomegalovirus exposure and HLA in healthy donors. Clones were sequenced by immunoSEQ multiplex PCR, and TCRdb holds only the in-frame ones, with some missing. The sample holds under 70,000 clones, approximately 71% seen once. Sequences were obtained from PBMCs. The receptors here all came from a man aged 35 to 55 in good health and CMV-seropositive. The CDR3 runs from the conserved cysteine through the conserved F or W. Each record gives: D gene, CDR3 length, clone size, J gene, V gene, CDR3 protein, CDR3 DNA. D genes are given only for firm matches. Size is stated for part of the rows, as once, few or many counts, or as a class when the clone is expanded.

.	12	once	TRBJ1-1	TRBV30	CAWSIMNTEAFF	TGTGCCTGGAGTATCATGAACACTGAAGCTTTCTTT
TRBD1	20	few	TRBJ2-2	TRBV5-1	CASSLIAQGADNPNTGELFF	TGCGCCAGCAGCTTGATCGCCCAGGGGGCTGATAACCCGAACACCGGGGAGCTGTTTTTT
.	15	.	TRBJ2-3	TRBV5-1	CASSSSTLGTDTQYF	TGCGCCAGCAGCTCGTCTACCCTGGGCACAGATACGCAGTATTTT
.	13	.	TRBJ1-2	TRBV10-3	CASLRGVGYGYTF	TGTGCCAGCCTCCGGGGGGTTGGCTATGGCTACACCTTC
.	15	.	TRBJ2-2	TRBV5-1	CASSPVAGNTGELFF	TGCGCCAGCAGCCCGGTGGCAGGAAACACCGGGGAGCTGTTTTTT
.	13	few	TRBJ2-7	TRBV5-1	CASSLDRASEQYF	TGCGCCAGCAGCTTGGACAGGGCCTCCGAGCAGTACTTC
.	12	.	TRBJ1-5	TRBV4-1	CASSQPNQPQHF	TGCGCCAGCAGCCAACCAAATCAGCCCCAGCATTTT
.	16	.	TRBJ1-1	TRBV19	CASTGGLGSVGTEAFF	TGTGCCAGCACCGGTGGACTAGGGTCCGTGGGCACTGAAGCTTTCTTT
TRBD2	16	.	TRBJ2-7	TRBV7-2	CASSSQAGGSRYEQYF	TGTGCCAGCAGCTCCCAGGCGGGGGGGTCTAGATACGAGCAGTACTTC
TRBD1	15	.	TRBJ2-5	TRBV6-1	CASSFETGVQETQYF	TGTGCCAGCAGTTTCGAGACAGGGGTACAAGAGACCCAGTACTTC